A single sample is the source of the 21 T cell receptor beta chains below, sequenced in a study of tumor-infiltrating lymphocytes in oesophageal squamous cell carcinoma. TCRdb recomputed calls from the PCR reads with MiXCR, one row per CDR3 protein. The repertoire holds some 14,000 distinct CDR3 sequences, with around 46% as singletons. The sequencing sample was made of esophageal tumor tissue. The receptors here all came from a male donor with esophageal squamous cell carcinoma.

This rearrangement joins TRBV7-2 to TRBJ2-7; D is uncertain. Germline CDR1 and CDR2: SGHTA and FQGNSA. Trimming took 5 bases from V and 3 from J, leaving 14 bases between them. CDR3 length equals 14 residues. The CDR3, as DNA: TGTGCCAGCAGCCTCATCCGGGCAAACTACGAGCAGTACTTC. It codes for CASSLIRANYEQYF.

This clonotype showed up just a few times. CDR3 bases: TGTGCCAGCAGCCGGACGGGCTCCTACAATGAGCAGTTCTTC. Translating gives CASSRTGSYNEQFF. The J gene is TRBJ2-1, the V gene TRBV12-3 or TRBV12-4, with D unclear. The ends were cut back, 6 bases at V and 0 bases at J, with 9 bases in the middle. This CDR3 is built from 14 residues.

J is TRBJ2-5 and V is TRBV12-3 or TRBV12-4; 10 bases align to TRBD1. The V gene end was trimmed by 3 bases and the J gene end by 4 bases; junction bases not matched to a gene: 14. The CDR3 spans 18 residues. Here the CDR3 reads CASSLGTGVIQTGETQYF. In nucleotides, the CDR3 is TGTGCCAGCAGTTTGGGGACAGGGGTTATCCAAACAGGAGAGACCCAGTACTTC.

Comments on this clonotype: Mismatch with germline at one junction end may stem from a read error. The chain couples TRBV6-5 to TRBJ2-7; TRBD1 matches 11 bases. The CDR3 runs 13 residues. Per germline, CDR1 MNHEY and CDR2 SVGAGI. The CDR3, as DNA: TGTGCCAGCAGGGGGACAGGGGGATCACCCCTCCACTTC. This translates into CASRGTGGSPLHF.

This clonotype was counted at least ten times. V is TRBV18 and J is TRBJ2-2; D ambiguous. Between the trimmed V and J ends, which lost 2 bases and 5 bases, there was a span of 0 bases. This CDR3 contains 11 residues. The germline V gene has CDR1 KGHSH and CDR2 LQKENI. The CDR3 is CASSPTGELFF. The CDR3, as DNA: TGTGCCAGCTCACCAACCGGGGAGCTGTTTTTT.

A remark on this clonotype: The junction does not match germline at one end; this may be a read error. The V call is TRBV15, the J call TRBJ2-4; 7 nucleotides match TRBD2. The closer fit of TRBJ2-5 to the DNA end suggests the J call may be wrong. The germline gives CDR1 LNHNV, CDR2 YYDKDF (reference sequence). The CDR3 runs to 14 residues. CDR3 protein: CGTSRGTMYETQYF. The DNA of the CDR3 is TGTGGCACCAGCAGAGGGACTATGTACGAGACCCAGTACTTC.

There are many counts of this clonotype. The V call is TRBV12-3 or TRBV12-4, the J call TRBJ1-2, with 10 bases lining up with TRBD1. The CDR3 consists of 13 residues. V dropped 6 bases and J dropped 7; count of bases not matched to a gene: 5. The CDR3, as DNA: TGTGCCAGCAGCGACAGGGGGCGTGGTGGCTACACCTTC. This gives the protein CASSDRGRGGYTF.

This sequence joins TRBV12-3 or TRBV12-4 and TRBJ2-7; TRBD2 might be the D (5 bases). This CDR3 has 13 residues. Trimming cost V 4 bases and J 7 bases, with 14 bases left between them. CDR3 nucleotide sequence: TGTGCCAGCAGTTCCCATCTAGAGGGTGAGCAGTACTTC. Translated, it gives CASSSHLEGEQYF.

This clonotype was observed a handful of times. V is TRBV7-3 and J is TRBJ1-1, with TRBD1 matching 8 bases. After removal of 6 bases from V and 3 bases from J, the junction contained 3 bases not matched to a gene. Germline V gene lookup returns CDR1 SGHTA and CDR2 FQGTGA. The CDR3 spans 13 residues. The CDR3 nucleotides are TGTGCCAGCAGACAGGGACAGGACACTGAAGCTTTCTTT. Its protein product is CASRQGQDTEAFF.

This chain uses TRBV7-3 with TRBJ2-3, with 8 bases matching TRBD2. Germline trimming cut 4 bases from V and 3 bases from J; bases unmatched to any gene: 6. CDR1 and CDR2 (germline): SGHTA, FQGTGA. The CDR3 sequence is 15 residues long. This CDR3 is CASSWGSGGTDTQYF. The CDR3 coding sequence is TGTGCCAGCAGCTGGGGGAGCGGGGGAACAGATACGCAGTATTTT.

The table lists this clonotype with many counts. The chain joins TRBV7-9 to TRBJ2-5, with TRBD1 identical over 7 bases. V gave up 10 bases and J gave up 2 bases; unmatched junction bases: 7. CDR1 is SEHNR, CDR2 FQNEAQ, per germline (reference sequence). The CDR3 has 13 amino acids. The CDR3 reads CATRDSLQETQYF. The CDR3 region has the DNA TGTGCCACACGGGACAGTCTACAAGAGACCCAGTACTTC.

There are a few counts of this clonotype. The gene calls are TRBV6-6 and TRBJ2-7, with D possibly being TRBD1 (5 bases). V was trimmed by 6 bases and J by 6 bases, leaving 6 bases between them. The CDR3 extends over 10 amino acids. Per the germline V gene, CDR1 is MNHNY and CDR2 is SVGAGI (reference sequence). In DNA form, the CDR3 reads TGTGCCAGCAGGGGGCGCGAGCAGTACTTC. Translating gives CASRGREQYF.

This chain joins TRBV7-4 and TRBJ2-4; 8 bases align to TRBD1. The end of the DNA aligns better with TRBJ2-7, so the J call may be wrong. The CDR3 spans 14 residues. In germline, CDR1 is SGHVT, CDR2 SQSDAQ. DNA for the CDR3: TGTGCCAGCAGCCGATGGACAGGGACCTACGAGCAGTACTTC. Protein product: CASSRWTGTYEQYF.

This clonotype came up once. A read error may explain this, as a much larger clone is one base away. The rearrangement links TRBV18 to TRBJ1-1, with 9 positions matching TRBD1. Germline values: CDR1 KGHSH, CDR2 LQKENI. V shed 4 bases and J 3 bases; nucleotides not matched to a gene: 9. The CDR3 runs 16 residues. CDR3 region: CASSRTGTGMHTEAFF. In DNA form, the CDR3 reads TGTGCCAGCTCACGAACCGGGACAGGGATGCACACTGAAGCTTTCTTT. Complete variable domain (other parts from reference TRBV18 and TRBJ1-1): NAGVMQNPRHLVRRRGQEARLRCSPMKGHSHVYWYRQLPEEGLKFMVYLQKENIIDESGMPKERFSAEFPKEGPSILRIQQVVRGDSAAYFCASSRTGTGMHTEAFFGQGTRLTVV.

This clonotype was recorded many times. V gene TRBV6-1 combines with J gene TRBJ2-7; D possibly corresponds to TRBD1 (5 bases). Germline CDR1 and CDR2: MNHNS and SASEGT. Trimming shortened V by 6 bases and J by 0 bases, and 24 bases separated the two germline ends. The CDR3 totals 18 residues. The CDR3 loop reads CASSPGPPGIDSSYEQYF. CDR3 DNA sequence: TGTGCCAGCAGCCCCGGCCCTCCAGGAATAGACAGCTCCTACGAGCAGTACTTC.

The chain combines TRBV7-4 with TRBJ2-1; 8 nucleotides match TRBD2. The CDR3 consists of 22 residues. J gave up 0 bases and V 1 base, and 20 bases lay outside the gene matches. Germline assignment: CDR1 SGHVT and CDR2 SQSDAQ. The CDR3 DNA follows: TGTGCCAGCAGCTTAGTCAGACAGAGAGCGGGAGAGCTCAAGAGCTCCTACAATGAGCAGTTCTTC. Translated, it gives CASSLVRQRAGELKSSYNEQFF. The whole variable domain, filled in from reference TRBV7-4 and TRBJ2-1, reads GAGVSQSPRYKVAKRGRDVALRCDSISGHVTLYWYRQTLGQGSEVLTYSQSDAQRDKSGRPSGRFSAERPERSVSTLKIQRTEQGDSAVYLCASSLVRQRAGELKSSYNEQFFGPGTRLTVL.

The V and J genes are TRBV7-9 and TRBJ2-3; D is tentatively TRBD1 or TRBD2 (5 bases each). From germline, CDR1 is SEHNR and CDR2 FQNEAQ (reference sequence). V was pared by 5 bases and J by 5 bases, with 20 bases between. The CDR3 is 16 residues long. The CDR3 loop reads CASSPGGEGLGDTQYF. In DNA form, the CDR3 reads TGTGCCAGCAGCCCCGGAGGAGAGGGGTTGGGAGATACGCAGTATTTT.

This chain uses TRBV7-4 with TRBJ2-3; a weak D match, TRBD2 (5 bases). Trimming pared 6 bases from V and 1 base from J, leaving 8 bases between. The germline CDR1 and CDR2 sequences are SGHVT and SQSDAQ. This CDR3 has 13 amino acids. The CDR3 loop is CASSYGGTDTQYF. The CDR3 bases are TGTGCCAGCAGTTACGGGGGCACAGATACGCAGTATTTT.

This chain links TRBV5-1 with TRBJ2-5; no reliable D call. V was pared by 7 bases and J by 5 bases, with 24 bases between. The CDR3 has 16 residues. CDR1 SGHRS and CDR2 YFSETQ come from the germline V gene. The chain's CDR3 is CASWSLGSPEGETQYF. The CDR3, as DNA: TGCGCCAGCTGGTCCCTTGGGTCGCCTGAAGGGGAGACCCAGTACTTC.

The chain employs TRBV6-1 and TRBJ1-5; the D is unclear. The V end was cut by 7 bases, the J end by 2 bases, with 12 bases between. Per germline, CDR1 MNHNS and CDR2 SASEGT. There are 14 residues in the CDR3. This CDR3 is CASNELVGNQPQHF. The CDR3 coding sequence is TGTGCCAGCAACGAACTCGTGGGCAATCAGCCCCAGCATTTT.

The rearrangement links TRBV24-1 to TRBJ1-1; 8 bases line up with TRBD1. Germline assignment: CDR1 KGHDR and CDR2 SFDVKD. The CDR3 runs 15 residues. The junction had 8 bases not matched to a gene; V was cut back by 9 bases and J by 0 bases. In DNA form, the CDR3 reads TGTGCCACCGATTCGCAGGGGGCGATGAACACTGAAGCTTTCTTT. Residues: CATDSQGAMNTEAFF.